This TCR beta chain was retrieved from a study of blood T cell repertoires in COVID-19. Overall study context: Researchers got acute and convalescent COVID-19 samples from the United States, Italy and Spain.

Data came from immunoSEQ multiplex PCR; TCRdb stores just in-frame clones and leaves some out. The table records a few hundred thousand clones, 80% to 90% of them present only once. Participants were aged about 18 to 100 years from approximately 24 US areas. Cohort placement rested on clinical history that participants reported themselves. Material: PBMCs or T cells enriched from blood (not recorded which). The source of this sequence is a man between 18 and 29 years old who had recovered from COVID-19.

DNA for the CDR3: TGTGCCAGTAGTATGCGGGGATCAGGGGAGGGAGACACTGAAGCTTTCTTT. The encoded protein is CASSMRGSGEGDTEAFF. This chain uses TRBV19 with TRBJ1-1; a weak D match, TRBD1 (6 bases). Germline V gene sequence: CDR1 LNHDA, CDR2 SQIVND (reference sequence). This CDR3 comprises 17 residues. Trimming took off 3 bases at V and 3 bases at J, with 20 bases between the two ends.